In this sample, the clone carrying this T cell receptor (beta chain) turned up a few times. Its cognate antigen is unknown. These data are taken from a study of cytomegalovirus exposure and HLA in healthy donors. Across the whole study: The Caucasian-associated ancestry cluster contained 75% to 85% of the approximately 430 genotyped donors.

PCR used 60 Vbeta primers and 13 Jbeta primers. Some clones are missing from TCRdb's copy, which holds only in-frame ones; the method was immunoSEQ multiplex PCR. Of some 180,000 clones in the sample, approximately 9.5% were seen once. Whole-study findings and limits: Analysis was performed later, and it showed HLA-associated TCR beta chains to be more clonally expanded than equally common others. HLA restriction was apparent for most CMV-associated TCR beta chains in a later analysis. A later analysis associated around 17,000 TCR beta sequences with HLA alleles at a 0.05 false discovery rate.

Looked up from germline, CDR1 is ENHRY and CDR2 is SYGVKD. V lost 3 bases and J lost 5, with 15 bases in between. This CDR3 spans 15 amino acids. Sequenced sample: PBMCs. The sequence came from a woman in her twenties or thirties in good health and CMV-seropositive. The chain uses TRBV10-3 and TRBJ2-3, with D perhaps matching TRBD2 (6 bases). The CDR3 loop is CAISDRPGEVDTQYF. CDR3 coding DNA: TGTGCCATCAGTGACCGACCGGGGGAGGTAGATACGCAGTATTTT.